This T cell receptor (beta chain) is drawn from a study of technical replicates of blood from a handful of donors. This CDR3 is 15 amino acids long. Looked up from germline, CDR1 is LNHDA and CDR2 is SQIVND (reference sequence). Trimming left V 3 bases short and J 2 bases short, with 8 bases between. Using immunoSEQ multiplex PCR, the repertoire was profiled, and TCRdb retains in-frame clones only, with some absent. The top ten hold 4% to 5% of the sample, which has 55,000 to 80,000 clones, 89% seen once. The sequence was collected from a human donor in good health. Some clones in this sample may be carry-over from other donors' samples. The chain has TRBV19 and TRBJ2-6, with D unclear. Source material: PBMCs. The CDR3 sequence is CASSMERAGANVLTF. The CDR3 coding sequence is TGTGCCAGTAGTATGGAGAGAGCTGGGGCCAACGTCCTGACTTTC.